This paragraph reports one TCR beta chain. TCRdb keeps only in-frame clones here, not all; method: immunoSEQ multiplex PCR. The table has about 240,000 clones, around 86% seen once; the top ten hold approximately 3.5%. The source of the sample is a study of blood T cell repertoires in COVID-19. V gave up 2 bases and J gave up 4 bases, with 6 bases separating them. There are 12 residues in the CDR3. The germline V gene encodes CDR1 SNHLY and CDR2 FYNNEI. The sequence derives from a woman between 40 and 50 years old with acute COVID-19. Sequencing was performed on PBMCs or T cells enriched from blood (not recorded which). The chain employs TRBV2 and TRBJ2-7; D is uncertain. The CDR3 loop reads CASSEQFYEQYF. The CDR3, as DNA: TGTGCCAGCAGTGAACAGTTTTACGAGCAGTACTTC.